These 21 T cell receptor beta chains came from one sample sequenced in a study of T cell changes during pregnancy in multiple sclerosis. Generated by immunoSEQ multiplex PCR, the TCRdb table keeps only in-frame clones and is missing some. The sample lists tens of thousands of clones, roughly 92% seen once, with roughly 3% in the top ten. Sequencing was performed on CD8+ T cells from peripheral blood mononuclear cells, taken in the third trimester of pregnancy. The source of these receptors is a female donor in good health, enrolled as a control in a pregnancy study.

The V and J genes are TRBV6-1 and TRBJ2-7; 11 nucleotides agree with TRBD2. The V gene end was trimmed by 1 base and the J gene end by 3 bases; junction bases not matched to a gene: 5. The CDR3 has 16 amino acids. Germline V CDR1 and CDR2: MNHNS, SASEGT. The CDR3 here is CASSEELAGAYYEQYF. The CDR3 nucleotides read TGTGCCAGCAGTGAAGAACTAGCGGGGGCTTACTACGAGCAGTACTTC.

CDR3 region: CASSLGITGQGLYEQYF. CDR3 sequence (DNA): TGCGCCAGCAGCTTGGGTATCACCGGCCAGGGTCTCTACGAGCAGTACTTC. The genes are TRBV5-1 and TRBJ2-7; TRBD1 is a possible D gene (5 bases). Trimming shortened V by 0 bases and J by 3 bases, and 19 bases separated the two germline ends. CDR1 is SGHRS, CDR2 YFSETQ, per germline. The CDR3 spans 17 residues.

V gene TRBV4-2 combines with J gene TRBJ1-2; the D is unclear. Germline V gene sequence: CDR1 LGHNA, CDR2 YNFKEQ. This CDR3 has 14 amino acids. Trimming removed 0 bases at V and 8 bases at J, with 13 bases between. CDR3 loop: CASSQDTAGLGYTF. CDR3 DNA sequence: TGTGCCAGCAGCCAAGATACGGCGGGTCTAGGCTACACCTTC.

This clone was seen once. The chain recombines TRBV9 with TRBJ1-2; 7 bases align to TRBD1. The J segment lost 0 bases and the V segment lost 3 bases, leaving 8 bases of the junction unmatched. The germline V gene has CDR1 SGDLS and CDR2 YYNGEE. This CDR3 contains 16 residues. The CDR3 coding sequence is TGTGCCAGCAGCGCCAGGGGGAACCTTACTAACTATGGCTACACCTTC. It translates to CASSARGNLTNYGYTF.

The chain combines TRBV29-1 with TRBJ1-2; 7 bases align to TRBD1. Trimming at V came to 0 bases and at J to 4 bases, leaving 14 bases not matched to a gene. There are 17 residues in the CDR3. Per the germline V gene, CDR1 is SQVTM and CDR2 is ANQGSEA. Here the CDR3 DNA reads TGCAGCGTTGAAGAAGCCGGGACAGATACTGAACCCTATGGCTACACCTTC. This encodes CSVEEAGTDTEPYGYTF.

This CDR3 reads CASSLVGSQISYEQYF. The CDR3 DNA is TGTGCCAGCAGCTTGGTCGGTAGCCAGATCTCCTACGAGCAGTACTTC. The V gene is TRBV7-2, the J gene TRBJ2-7; the D is unclear. V dropped 3 bases and J dropped 0 bases, with 15 bases sitting between them. Germline assignment: CDR1 SGHTA and CDR2 FQGNSA. CDR3 length: 16 residues.

This clone was seen only a few times. This chain uses TRBV9 with TRBJ1-5, with D possibly being TRBD1 (6 bases). Germline CDR1 SGDLS, CDR2 YYNGEE. The CDR3 consists of 13 residues. V shed 4 bases and J shed 2 bases, with 7 bases lying between them. The CDR3 nucleotides read TGTGCCAGCAGCTCAGGGGGCAATCAGCCCCAGCATTTT. This translates into CASSSGGNQPQHF.

J is TRBJ1-2 and V is TRBV19; 9 positions match TRBD1. The CDR3 consists of 17 residues. Germline values: CDR1 LNHDA, CDR2 SQIVND (reference sequence). V lost 0 bases to trimming and J lost 4 bases; unmatched junction nucleotides: 9. CDR3 region: CASSIDQGTGTFYGYTF. As DNA, the CDR3 is TGTGCCAGTAGTATAGATCAGGGGACAGGGACATTCTATGGCTACACCTTC.

This chain links TRBV4-2 with TRBJ2-7, with TRBD2 matching 10 bases. J was trimmed by 4 bases and V by 0 bases; bases with no gene match: 6. The CDR3 totals 16 residues. CDR1 LGHNA and CDR2 YNFKEQ come from the germline V gene. The CDR3 DNA follows: TGTGCCAGCAGCCAAGACGGGACTAGCGCGGTGTACGAGCAGTACTTC. Its translation: CASSQDGTSAVYEQYF.

The V call is TRBV9, the J call TRBJ1-2; 10 bases align to TRBD1. Germline loops: CDR1 SGDLS, CDR2 YYNGEE. The ends lost 0 bases at V and 6 bases at J; junction bases unmatched: 8. CDR3 length equals 16 residues. This chain's CDR3 is CASSVDRDRGTHGYTF. The CDR3 bases are TGTGCCAGCAGCGTAGACCGGGACAGGGGAACCCATGGCTACACCTTC.

With respect to this clone: Additional DNA sequences in this sample encode the identical CDR3. V usage is TRBV27 and J usage is TRBJ1-1; the D gene is possibly TRBD1 (5 bases). Looked up from germline, CDR1 is MNHEY and CDR2 is SMNVEV (reference sequence). CDR3 size: 13 residues. V shed 3 bases and J shed 5 bases, with 10 bases lying between them. The CDR3 DNA reads TGTGCCAGCAGTTTCGGGGGGGGGACTGAAGCTTTCTTT. Its translation is CASSFGGGTEAFF.

This chain links TRBV13 with TRBJ1-1; 9 bases agree with TRBD1. Germline V gives CDR1 PRHDT, CDR2 FYEKMQ (reference sequence). V lost 5 bases to trimming and J lost 6 bases; unmatched junction nucleotides: 10. CDR3 length: 15 residues. For the CDR3, the DNA is TGTGCCAGCAGCCCACAGGGGGCGGGTTTGGCTGAAGCTTTCTTT. Protein sequence: CASSPQGAGLAEAFF.

This sequence joins TRBV30 and TRBJ2-7; D perhaps matches TRBD1 (6 bases). The CDR3 has 13 residues. The V end lost 0 bases, the J end lost 7 bases, and 13 bases lay between the germline ends. The germline CDR1 and CDR2 sequences are GTSNPN and SVGIG (reference sequence). The CDR3 loop reads CAWSVLGHGEQYF. The DNA for the CDR3 is TGTGCCTGGAGTGTATTGGGACACGGTGAGCAGTACTTC.

This rearrangement joins TRBV30 to TRBJ1-5, with D possibly being TRBD1 (5 bases). The CDR3 runs 13 residues. The V gene's germline CDR1 is GTSNPN and CDR2 SVGIG (reference sequence). V was cut by 2 bases and J by 1 base, with 6 bases left in between. The CDR3 sequence is CAWSQGSNQPQHF. The DNA for the CDR3 is TGTGCCTGGAGTCAGGGCAGCAATCAGCCCCAGCATTTT.

The chain uses TRBV2 and TRBJ2-7, with TRBD2 as a possible D gene (5 bases). CDR3 size: 15 residues. V lost 3 bases and J lost 4, with 16 bases in between. Looked up from germline, CDR1 is SNHLY and CDR2 is FYNNEI. The CDR3, as DNA: TGTGCCAGCAGTGAGGTCCAGAGGGAATGGTACGAGCAGTACTTC. It specifies CASSEVQREWYEQYF.

This clone appeared once. The V gene is TRBV4-1, the J gene TRBJ2-1, with TRBD1 identical over 11 bases. The CDR3 covers 16 residues. Germline V gives CDR1 MGHRA, CDR2 YSYEKL. V trimming: 4 bases; J trimming: 2 bases; junction bases outside the gene matches: 4. The CDR3 is CASSLLGQGAYNEQFF. The CDR3 DNA reads TGCGCCAGCAGCCTTTTGGGACAGGGGGCCTACAATGAGCAGTTCTTC.

Turning to this clone: The sample contains more than one DNA sequence encoding this CDR3. This chain joins TRBV30 and TRBJ2-7, with 8 bases lining up with TRBD1. The CDR3 is 11 residues long. Germline CDR1 and CDR2: GTSNPN and SVGIG (reference sequence). Trimming removed 6 bases from V and 3 bases from J; junction bases left unmatched: 1. The CDR3 is CACDRGYEQYF. The CDR3 DNA is TGTGCCTGTGACAGGGGCTACGAGCAGTACTTC. Full variable domain (remainder filled in from reference TRBV30 and TRBJ2-7): SQTIHQWPATLVQPVGSPLSLECTVEGTSNPNLYWYRQAAGRGLQLLFYSVGIGQISSEVPQNLSASRPQDRQFILSSKKLLLSDSGFYLCACDRGYEQYFGPGTRLTVT.

This chain uses TRBV2 with TRBJ1-3, with 10 bases fitting TRBD1. The V segment lost 6 bases and the J segment 7 bases; nucleotides outside the gene matches: 6. The CDR3 runs 14 residues. Germline V CDR1 and CDR2: SNHLY, FYNNEI. The CDR3 sequence: CASRGTGAENTIYF. The CDR3 DNA reads TGTGCCAGCAGGGGGACAGGGGCGGAGAACACCATATATTTT.

This chain links TRBV21-1 with TRBJ1-4; the listed D gene, TRBD1, was not tested against the DNA. TRBV21-1 is given as a pseudogene. This CDR3 spans 16 amino acids. CDR3 bases: TGTGCCAGCAGCAAACTGGACACCGCAACTAATGAAAAACTGTTTTTT. This translates into CASSKLDTATNEKLFF.

The chain has TRBV2 and TRBJ1-2; 7 bases match TRBD1. V trimming: 9 bases; J trimming: 8 bases; junction bases outside the gene matches: 18. The CDR3 extends over 15 amino acids. The germline CDR1 and CDR2 sequences are SNHLY and FYNNEI. The CDR3 nucleotides are TGTGCCAGAATTAGGGGGCGCGAGGCCCAGGAGGGCTACACCTTC. Its translation is CARIRGREAQEGYTF.

This sequence joins TRBV9 and TRBJ2-3; 10 bases are a match to TRBD2. Per the germline V gene, CDR1 is SGDLS and CDR2 is YYNGEE. This CDR3 has 16 amino acids. V gave up 3 bases and J gave up 1 base; unmatched junction bases: 5. The CDR3 spells CASSAKTSGGTDTQYF. The CDR3 bases are TGTGCCAGCAGCGCCAAAACTAGCGGGGGCACAGATACGCAGTATTTT.